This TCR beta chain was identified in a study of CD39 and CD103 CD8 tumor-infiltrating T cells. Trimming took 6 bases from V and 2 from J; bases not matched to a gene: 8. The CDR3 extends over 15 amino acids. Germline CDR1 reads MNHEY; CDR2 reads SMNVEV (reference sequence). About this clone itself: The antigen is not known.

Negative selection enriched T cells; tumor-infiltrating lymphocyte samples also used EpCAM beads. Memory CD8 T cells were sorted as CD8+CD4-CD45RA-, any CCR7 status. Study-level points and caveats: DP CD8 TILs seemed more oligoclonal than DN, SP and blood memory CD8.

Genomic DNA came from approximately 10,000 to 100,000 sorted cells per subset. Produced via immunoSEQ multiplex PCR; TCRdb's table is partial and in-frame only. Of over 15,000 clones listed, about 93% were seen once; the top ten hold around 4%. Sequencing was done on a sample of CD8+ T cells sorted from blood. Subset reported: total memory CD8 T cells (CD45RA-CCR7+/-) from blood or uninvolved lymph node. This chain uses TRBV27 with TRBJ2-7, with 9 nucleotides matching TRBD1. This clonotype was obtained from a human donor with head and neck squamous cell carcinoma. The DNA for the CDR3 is TGTGCCAGCAGCCTTATAGGACAGGGGACCTACGAGCAGTACTTC. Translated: CASSLIGQGTYEQYF.